This T cell receptor beta chain was documented in a study of blood T cell repertoires in COVID-19. The wider study: The United States, Italy and Spain were the sources of the acute and convalescent COVID-19 samples. Sample material is recorded as cDNA or gDNA derived from T cells, B-cell-depleted T cells, or PBMCs.

Per the original methods: From reference gene primer amplification, estimates of nucleated cell counts were derived. TCRdb's copy holds only in-frame clones and misses some; the assay was immunoSEQ multiplex PCR. V, J and clone size are taken as reported in that table, and D and trimming were inferred from the DNA itself. The sample contains some 90,000 clones, roughly 90% of which appear only once. Germline CDR1 reads LGHDT; CDR2 reads YNNKEL (reference sequence). V was cut by 4 bases and J by 1 base, with 7 bases left in between. The CDR3 sequence is 13 residues long. The sequencing sample was made of peripheral blood. The chain combines TRBV3-1 (or the pseudogene TRBV3-2) with TRBJ1-2; no definite D call. The origin of this receptor is a woman over 75 with active or convalescent COVID-19. DNA of the CDR3: TGTGCCAGCAGCCCTAGCGATAACTATGGCTACACCTTC. Its translation: CASSPSDNYGYTF.